This T cell receptor beta chain was found in a study of T cell responses to AZD1222 COVID-19 vaccine. Profiling relied on immunoSEQ multiplex PCR, and the TCRdb table lists in-frame clones only, not all of them. The sample shows approximately 150,000 clones, 80% to 95% of them seen only once. This clone was observed a single time. What it binds is not known. From germline, CDR1 is LNHDA and CDR2 SQIVND (reference sequence). This CDR3 region has 14 residues. The V segment lost 3 bases and the J segment 2 bases; nucleotides outside the gene matches: 0. Study conclusions and caveats: AZD1222 recipients seropositive at baseline numbered only six or seven. The CD4 TCRs associated with vaccination extended across spike and predominated at 160-218 and 743-854.

The chain combines TRBV19 with TRBJ1-5; 8 bases fit TRBD1. Sample: peripheral blood, taken 28 days after the second AZD1222 dose. This sequence originates from an adult who received the AZD1222 COVID-19 vaccine. The CDR3 DNA reads TGTGCCAGTAGTATGGACAGGGGCAATCAGCCCCAGCATTTT. Translated, it gives CASSMDRGNQPQHF.